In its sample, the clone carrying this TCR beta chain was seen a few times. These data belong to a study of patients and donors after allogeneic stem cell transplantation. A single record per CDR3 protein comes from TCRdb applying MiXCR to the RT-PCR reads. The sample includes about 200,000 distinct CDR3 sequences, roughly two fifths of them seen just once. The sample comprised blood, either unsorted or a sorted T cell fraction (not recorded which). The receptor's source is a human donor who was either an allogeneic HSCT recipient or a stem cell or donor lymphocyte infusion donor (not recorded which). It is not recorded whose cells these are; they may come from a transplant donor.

CDR3 bases: TGTGCCAGCAGCTTAGGACGAACAATGAACACTGAAGCTTTCTTT. Its protein is CASSLGRTMNTEAFF. The chain uses TRBV7-2 and TRBJ1-1, with D unresolved. The CDR3 is made up of 15 amino acids. Trimming left V 1 base short and J 0 bases short, with 9 bases between. Germline V gene lookup returns CDR1 SGHTA and CDR2 FQGNSA. Drawing the rest from reference TRBV7-2 and TRBJ1-1, the complete variable domain is GAGVSQSPSNKVTEKGKDVELRCDPISGHTALYWYRQSLGQGLEFLIYFQGNSAPDKSGLPSDRFSAERTGGSVSTLTIQRTQQEDSAVYLCASSLGRTMNTEAFFGQGTRLTVV.